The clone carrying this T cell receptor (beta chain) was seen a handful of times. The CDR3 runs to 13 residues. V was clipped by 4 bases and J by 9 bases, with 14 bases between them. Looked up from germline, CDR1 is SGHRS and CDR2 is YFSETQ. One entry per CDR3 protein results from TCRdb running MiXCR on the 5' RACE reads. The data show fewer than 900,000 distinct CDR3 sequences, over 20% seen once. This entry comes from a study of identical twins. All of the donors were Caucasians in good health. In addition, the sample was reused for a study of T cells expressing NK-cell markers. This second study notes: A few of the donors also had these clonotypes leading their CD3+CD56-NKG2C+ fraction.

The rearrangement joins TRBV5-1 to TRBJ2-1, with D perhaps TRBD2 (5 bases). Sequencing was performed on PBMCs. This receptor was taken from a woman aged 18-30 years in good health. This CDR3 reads CASSLTRAAEQFF. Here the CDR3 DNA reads TGCGCCAGCAGCCTTACTAGAGCGGCTGAGCAGTTCTTC.